The source of this TCR beta chain is a study of shared clonotypes between healthy human individuals. The study's findings and limits: Sorted-subset samples were not fully sequenced, rarefaction indicated. What naive subsets generally showed was a larger estimated richness than memory subsets showed. All-four-donor shared clonotypes had higher generation probabilities than non-shared clonotypes did.

CDR1 and CDR2 (germline): SGHNT, YYREEE (reference sequence). The CDR3 contains 14 residues. J gave up 4 bases and V 0 bases, and 1 base lay outside the gene matches. Notes on this clone: The antigen is unknown. This sample also contains other DNA sequences that code for the same CDR3.

Profiling relied on immunoSEQ multiplex PCR, and the TCRdb table lists in-frame clones only, not all of them. The sample contains millions of clones, about 93% of which appear only once. Terminally differentiated effector memory CD45RA+ cells were left out of the naive CD8 fraction, which was CD45RO-negative and positively selected for CCR7. Participating donors were healthy, HIV-negative adults free of recent acute infections or vaccinations. The source of this sequence is a man aged 18 to 29 in good health. Some clones in this sample may be carry-over from other donors' samples. The chain carries TRBV5-4 and TRBJ1-1, with 9 bases matching TRBD1. Sequencing input: naive CD8+ T cells from PBMCs. CDR3 protein: CASSLGQGGTEAFF. CDR3 DNA: TGTGCCAGCAGCTTGGGACAGGGGGGCACTGAAGCTTTCTTT.